The TCR beta chain under discussion was sequenced for a study of graft-versus-host responses after intestinal transplantation. Study overall: Recipients had multivisceral, liver-intestinal, or isolated intestinal transplants. The recipients all started with anti-thymocyte globulin induction and then took tacrolimus and steroids for around three years.

Study-wide points: Peak circulating GvH clone levels were associated with early post-transplant HvG declines. Recipient marrow harbored GvH clones, some of which surfaced first in ileum or blood.

Some clones are missing from TCRdb's copy, which holds only in-frame ones; the method was immunoSEQ multiplex PCR. Among 50,000 to 75,000 clones listed, roughly 90% were seen once. Germline CDR1 reads MNHEY; CDR2 reads SMNVEV (reference sequence). The CDR3 consists of 18 residues. Trimming removed 5 bases from V and 0 bases from J, with 20 bases in between. Regarding this clone: Its specificity is not known.

The chain has TRBV27 and TRBJ1-5; D might be TRBD1 (5 bases). The sequence came from a human donor who was the organ donor for an intestinal transplant. The sequences come from unstimulated CD8+ T cells sorted from spleen or lymph node cells, collected before transplant. The CDR3 DNA is TGTGCCAGCAGTCCTCGAACAGGAATAAAACGTAGCAATCAGCCCCAGCATTTT. This gives the protein CASSPRTGIKRSNQPQHF.